In its sample, the clone carrying this T cell receptor (beta chain) was seen a few times. The antigen remains undetermined. Investigators amplified TCR beta CDR3 regions from RNA transcripts. Second-round multiplex PCR came after a first-round RT-PCR that employed HTBI primers. TCRdb recomputed calls from the multiplex PCR reads with MiXCR, one row per CDR3 protein. Of over 500,000 distinct CDR3 sequences listed, approximately 21% are singletons. V dropped 0 bases and J dropped 1 base, with 7 bases sitting between them. The CDR3 runs 14 residues. The germline CDR1 and CDR2 sequences are SGDLS and YYNGEE. The entry originates in a study of Graves' ophthalmopathy and Graves' hyperthyroidism. General observations from the study: Thyroid clonotypes that were expanded above 0.001 frequency mostly also appeared in blood.

Patients newly diagnosed with hyperthyroidism, under 2 months' duration, were aged 18 to 65, the study reports. If patients had other autoimmune diseases, uncontrolled infections, pregnancy or lactation, they were excluded. The chain carries TRBV9 and TRBJ1-1; D remains unclear. The TCR originated in a woman between 18 and 29 years old with stable Graves' hyperthyroidism. Some clones in this sample may be carry-over from other donors' samples. Sample: peripheral blood. DNA for the CDR3: TGTGCCAGCAGCGTAGCTACTGCGAACACTGAAGCTTTCTTT. Residues: CASSVATANTEAFF. Complete variable domain (other parts from reference TRBV9 and TRBJ1-1): DSGVTQTPKHLITATGQRVTLRCSPRSGDLSVYWYQQSLDQGLQFLIQYYNGEERAKGNILERFSAQQFPDLHSELNLSSLELGDSALYFCASSVATANTEAFFGQGTRLTVV.